Below are 6 T cell receptor beta chains sequenced from a single sample in a study of T-cell reconstitution after alpha-beta-depleted transplantation in children. Library preparation (for TCRbeta) was performed with unique molecular identifiers. TCRdb processed the PCR reads anew with MiXCR; each CDR3 protein has one entry. The sample records 600,000 to 800,000 distinct CDR3 sequences, roughly 13% being singletons. Sequenced here: PBMCs, sampled before TCRalphabeta/CD19-depleted stem cell transplant. Receptors originate from a girl aged 2 to 9 with congenital amegakaryocytic thrombocytopenia, due to receive a stem cell transplant.

This clonotype was detected ten times or more. V and J are TRBV20-1 and TRBJ2-7; 9 bases agree with TRBD2. J lost 3 bases, V lost 3 bases, and 6 bases had no gene match. CDR3 size: 14 residues. CDR1 DFQATT and CDR2 SNEGSKA come from the germline V gene (reference sequence). The CDR3 region is CSASSLAGHYEQYF. Written as DNA, the CDR3 is TGCAGTGCTAGTAGCCTAGCGGGGCACTACGAGCAGTACTTC.

The rearrangement uses TRBV10-2 and TRBJ2-1, with unresolved D. The V and J ends lost 3 bases and 4 bases respectively, with 16 bases between them. CDR1 and CDR2 from the germline V gene are WSHSY and SAAADI. CDR3 size: 16 residues. The CDR3 protein is CASSDFGVAVYNEQFF. CDR3 nucleotide sequence: TGCGCCAGCAGTGACTTCGGTGTCGCAGTTTACAATGAGCAGTTCTTC.

In this sample, this clonotype turned up a few times. This chain connects TRBV5-6 to TRBJ2-1, with D tentatively TRBD2 (6 bases). Germline values: CDR1 SGHDT, CDR2 YYEEEE. The V end was cut by 4 bases, the J end by 0 bases, with 14 bases between. This CDR3 is 16 amino acids long. CDR3 coding DNA: TGTGCCAGCAGCCCCGTAGCGGTGAGCTCCTACAATGAGCAGTTCTTC. Amino acid sequence: CASSPVAVSSYNEQFF. Together with reference TRBV5-6 and TRBJ2-1, the CDR3 gives the full variable domain: DAGVTQSPTHLIKTRGQQVTLRCSPKSGHDTVSWYQQALGQGPQFIFQYYEEEERQRGNFPDRFSGHQFPNYSSELNVNALLLGDSALYLCASSPVAVSSYNEQFFGPGTRLTVL.

V gene TRBV5-1 combines with J gene TRBJ2-1, with 8 positions matching TRBD2. J lost 7 bases, V lost 4 bases, and 7 bases had no gene match. Germline V gives CDR1 SGHRS, CDR2 YFSETQ. CDR3 size: 14 residues. This CDR3 reads CASSHSTSGNEQFF. In DNA, the CDR3 is TGCGCCAGCAGCCACTCCACTAGCGGTAATGAGCAGTTCTTC.

V is TRBV20-1 and J is TRBJ2-1; 10 positions match TRBD2. V dropped 2 bases and J dropped 4; count of bases not matched to a gene: 8. CDR3 length equals 16 residues. In germline, CDR1 is DFQATT, CDR2 SNEGSKA (reference sequence). CDR3 bases: TGCAGTGCTAGATGGGAAGCGGGAGGGTCTTACAATGAGCAGTTCTTC. It codes for CSARWEAGGSYNEQFF.

This clonotype was counted many times. The CDR3 here is CASSLLGQTYTF. For the CDR3, the DNA is TGTGCCAGCAGCTTACTGGGCCAAACCTACACCTTC. The V and J genes are TRBV7-9 and TRBJ1-2; D is undetermined. Germline CDR1 and CDR2: SEHNR and FQNEAQ (reference sequence). CDR3 length: 12 amino acids. Trimming removed 2 bases from V and 10 bases from J, with 11 bases in between. The complete variable domain, with remaining parts taken from reference TRBV7-9 and TRBJ1-2, reads DTGVSQNPRHKITKRGQNVTFRCDPISEHNRLYWYRQTLGQGPEFLTYFQNEAQLEKSRLLSDRFSAERPKGSFSTLEIQRTEQGDSAMYLCASSLLGQTYTFGSGTRLTVV.